In this sample, the clone carrying this T cell receptor beta chain turned up a few times. Its specificity is unknown. Germline CDR1 and CDR2: LGHDT and YNNKEL (reference sequence). This CDR3 has 18 residues. V gave up 2 bases and J gave up 0 bases, with 17 bases separating them. Template switching added a universal primer site; cDNA carried unique molecular identifiers. MiXCR was run by TCRdb on the 5' RACE reads, yielding one entry per CDR3 protein. The sample shows approximately 350,000 distinct CDR3 sequences, 12% of them seen only once. This entry comes from a study of identical twins. Study conclusions and caveats: Cord blood beta clonotypes that were abundant carried fewer insertions, and memory repertoires showed no such trend.

This same sample was also taken into another study, of yellow fever vaccine responses in identical twins. That publication notes: After vaccination, twins' T cell response reportedly seemed partly convergent, partly personalized.

The origin of this receptor is a woman younger than 35 in good health. Sequenced sample: CD8+ T cells sorted from blood. The V call is TRBV3-1, the J call TRBJ2-1, with TRBD1 as a possible D gene (5 bases). DNA for the CDR3: TGTGCCAGCAGCCAAACGACATACAGGCAAAACTCCTACAATGAGCAGTTCTTC. Translation: CASSQTTYRQNSYNEQFF.